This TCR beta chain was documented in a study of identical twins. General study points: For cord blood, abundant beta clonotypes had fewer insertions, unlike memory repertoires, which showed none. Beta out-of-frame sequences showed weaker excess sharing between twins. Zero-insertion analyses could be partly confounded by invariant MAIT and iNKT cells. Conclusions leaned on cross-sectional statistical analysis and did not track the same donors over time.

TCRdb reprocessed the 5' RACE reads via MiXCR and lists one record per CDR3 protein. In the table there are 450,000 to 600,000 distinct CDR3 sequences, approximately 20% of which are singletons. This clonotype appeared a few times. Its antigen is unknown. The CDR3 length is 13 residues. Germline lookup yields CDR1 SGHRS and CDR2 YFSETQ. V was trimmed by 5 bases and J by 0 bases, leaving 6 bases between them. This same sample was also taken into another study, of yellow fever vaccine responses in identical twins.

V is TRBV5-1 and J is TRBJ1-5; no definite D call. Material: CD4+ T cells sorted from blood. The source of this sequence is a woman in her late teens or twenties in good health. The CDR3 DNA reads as TGCGCCAGCAGGGAGGATAGCAATCAGCCCCAGCATTTT. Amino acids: CASREDSNQPQHF.